The 5 T cell receptor beta chains reported below all come from one sample, sequenced in a study of blood T cell repertoires in COVID-19. TCRdb keeps only in-frame clones here, not all; method: immunoSEQ multiplex PCR. This table has roughly 74,000 clones, around 88% appearing once. Sequencing was performed on peripheral blood. The source is a woman aged 80 or over with active or convalescent COVID-19.

V usage is TRBV6-5 and J usage is TRBJ2-7; 7 bases fit TRBD1. CDR1 is MNHEY, CDR2 SVGAGI, per germline. The CDR3 spans 14 residues. Germline trimming cut 4 bases from V and 4 bases from J; bases unmatched to any gene: 7. The CDR3 region is CASSLDRKSYEQYF. CDR3 nucleotide sequence: TGTGCCAGCAGTTTGGACAGGAAAAGTTACGAGCAGTACTTC.

The rearrangement uses TRBV5-6 and TRBJ1-1; D gene uncertain. The germline gives CDR1 SGHDT, CDR2 YYEEEE. This CDR3 is 16 amino acids long. V gave up 4 bases and J gave up 1 base, with 17 bases separating them. CDR3 sequence: CASSPTGGPRNTEAFF. The DNA for the CDR3 is TGTGCCAGCAGCCCCACTGGAGGGCCAAGGAACACTGAAGCTTTCTTT.

This clone was detected a few times. The chain is built from TRBV29-1 and TRBJ2-7; tentative D call: TRBD2 (7 bases). V lost 3 bases and J 2 bases, leaving 8 bases between the germline ends. Germline CDR1 is SQVTM and CDR2 is ANQGSEA. This CDR3 comprises 12 residues. CDR3 coding DNA: TGCAGCGTTGAGGGGGGGCCCTACGAGCAGTACTTC. It translates to CSVEGGPYEQYF.

This clone was counted a single time. The chain carries TRBV5-4 and TRBJ1-2; the D is unclear. The V and J ends lost 4 bases and 3 bases respectively, with 7 bases between them. This CDR3 contains 12 residues. Germline V CDR1 and CDR2: SGHNT, YYREEE (reference sequence). The CDR3 coding sequence is TGTGCCAGCAGCCGGGTAGACTATGGCTACACCTTC. As protein: CASSRVDYGYTF. Using reference TRBV5-4 and TRBJ1-2 for the parts outside the CDR3, the full variable domain is ETGVTQSPTHLIKTRGQQVTLRCSSQSGHNTVSWYQQALGQGPQFIFQYYREEENGRGNFPPRFSGLQFPNYSSELNVNALELDDSALYLCASSRVDYGYTFGSGTRLTVV.

V and J are TRBV7-9 and TRBJ1-1; TRBD1 might be the D (6 bases). CDR1 is SEHNR, CDR2 FQNEAQ, per germline (reference sequence). This CDR3 has 15 amino acids. V dropped 3 bases and J dropped 0 bases, with 11 bases sitting between them. The CDR3 region has the DNA TGTGCCAGCAGCTTGATGGGGGCTGTGAACACTGAAGCTTTCTTT. This translates into CASSLMGAVNTEAFF.